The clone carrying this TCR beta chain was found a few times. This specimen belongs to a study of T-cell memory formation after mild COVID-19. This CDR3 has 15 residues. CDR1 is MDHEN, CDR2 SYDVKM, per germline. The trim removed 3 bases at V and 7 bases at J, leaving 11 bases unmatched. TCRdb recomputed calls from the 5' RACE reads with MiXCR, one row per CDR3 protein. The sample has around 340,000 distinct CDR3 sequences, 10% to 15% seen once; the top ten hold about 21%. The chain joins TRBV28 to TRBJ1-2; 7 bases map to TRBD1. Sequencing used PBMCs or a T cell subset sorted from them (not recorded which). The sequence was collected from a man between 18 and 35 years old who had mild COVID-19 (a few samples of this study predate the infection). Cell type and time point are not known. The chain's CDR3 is CASSFLWQGGFGYTF. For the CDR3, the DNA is TGTGCCAGCAGTTTCCTTTGGCAGGGGGGCTTTGGCTACACCTTC.